This T cell receptor (beta chain) was recorded in a study of blood T cell repertoires in COVID-19. About the research overall: COVID-19 samples from acute and convalescent phases originated in the United States, Italy and Spain. PBMCs, B-cell-depleted T cells, or T cells were the source of the cDNA or gDNA that made up the material.

In the source study's methods: Amplification of reference gene primers provided the estimated nucleated cell counts. Libraries were prepared by immunoSEQ multiplex PCR; TCRdb keeps only in-frame clonotypes and omits some of them. V and J calls and clone size are given by that table; D and trimming were obtained from the DNA. The repertoire consists of 110,000 or so clones, with approximately 85% occurring once and the leading ten covering around 5.5%. This CDR3 comprises 16 residues. The trim removed 4 bases at V and 7 bases at J, leaving 7 bases unmatched. Germline assignment: CDR1 KGHDR and CDR2 SFDVKD.

Input material: peripheral blood. The sequence derives from a woman in her sixties or seventies with COVID-19, enrolled during active disease. The gene calls are TRBV24-1 and TRBJ2-1; TRBD2 matches 12 bases. The chain's CDR3 is CATSDRGLAGLNEQFF. In DNA, the CDR3 is TGTGCCACCAGTGACCGTGGACTAGCGGGGTTGAATGAGCAGTTCTTC.